A single T cell receptor (beta chain) is shown here with its context. The sample comes from a study of CD8 T cells in Susac syndrome. The CDR3 sequence is 16 residues long. Germline lookup yields CDR1 MNHNY and CDR2 SVGAGI (reference sequence). V lost 4 bases, J lost 0 bases, and 6 bases stayed unmatched. RNA totalling roughly 0.45 to 1 ug underwent reverse transcription with random hexamers. TCRdb reprocessed the immunoSEQ multiplex PCR reads via MiXCR and lists one record per CDR3 protein. The sample includes under 200,000 distinct CDR3 sequences, about 92% of them seen just once. This chain joins TRBV6-6 and TRBJ1-5; 7 bases fit TRBD1. The specimen sequenced was CD4+ T cells from PBMCs. This TCR was recovered from a human donor in good health. For the CDR3, the DNA is TGTGCCAGCAGTTGGGGGGGACAGTTTAGCAATCAGCCCCAGCATTTT. As protein: CASSWGGQFSNQPQHF.